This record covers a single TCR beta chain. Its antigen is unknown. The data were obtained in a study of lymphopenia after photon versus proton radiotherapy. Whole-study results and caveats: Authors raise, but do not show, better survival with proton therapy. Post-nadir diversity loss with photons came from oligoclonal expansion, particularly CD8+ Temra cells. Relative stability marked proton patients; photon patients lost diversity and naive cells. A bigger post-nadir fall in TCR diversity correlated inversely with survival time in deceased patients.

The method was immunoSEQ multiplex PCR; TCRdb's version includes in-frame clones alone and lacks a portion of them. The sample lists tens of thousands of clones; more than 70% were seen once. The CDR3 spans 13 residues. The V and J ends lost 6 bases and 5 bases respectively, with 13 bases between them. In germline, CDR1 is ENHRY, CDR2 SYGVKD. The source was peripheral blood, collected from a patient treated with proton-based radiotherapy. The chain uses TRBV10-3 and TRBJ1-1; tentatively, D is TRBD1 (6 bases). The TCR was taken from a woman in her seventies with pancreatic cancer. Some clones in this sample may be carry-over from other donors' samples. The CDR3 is CAIRRQVSTEAFF. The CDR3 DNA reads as TGTGCCATCAGACGACAGGTTTCGACTGAAGCTTTCTTT.